These T cell receptor beta chains were read from a single sample in a study of blood T cells in healthy people across ages. One entry per CDR3 protein, called by TCRdb with MiXCR from the 5' RACE reads. The sample has fewer than 1,000,000 distinct CDR3 sequences; more than 35% are singletons. The specimen sequenced was blood. These receptors came from a man older than 75 in good health. Both conserved end residues are part of each CDR3. A D gene is named only where the DNA matches it firmly. Some rows have no size entry. The others give once, few or many, or a class for an expanded clone.

length	V	D	J	size	DNA	CDR3
14	TRBV28	.	TRBJ1-5	once	TGTGCCAGCAGTTTAATCCCAGGGGACCAGCCCCAGCATTTT	CASSLIPGDQPQHF
13	TRBV7-2	.	TRBJ1-4	.	TGTGCCAGCAGCTTGACAGAAAATGGAAAACTGTTTTTT	CASSLTENGKLFF
15	TRBV6-1	.	TRBJ2-1	many	TGTGCCAGCAGTGGTCGGCTTCTAGGTGACAATGAGCAGTTCTTC	CASSGRLLGDNEQFF
13	TRBV29-1	TRBD1	TRBJ1-1	.	TGCAGCGTCACTCAGGGGGCGCGCACTGAAGCTTTCTTT	CSVTQGARTEAFF
16	TRBV7-2	.	TRBJ2-3	few	TGTGCCAGCAGCTTAGTGTGGGCTGGCTCCCAAGATACGCAGTATTTT	CASSLVWAGSQDTQYF
14	TRBV4-3	TRBD1	TRBJ2-3	.	TGCGCCAGCAGCCAGCAGACAGGGTCAGATACGCAGTATTTT	CASSQQTGSDTQYF
15	TRBV20-1	.	TRBJ1-5	.	TGCAGTGCTAGAGCGGGGGGACCCAGCAATCAGCCCCAGCATTTT	CSARAGGPSNQPQHF
16	TRBV9	TRBD2	TRBJ2-1	.	TGTGCCAGCAGCGTAGCGGGTAGCGGGAGTAGGAATGAGCAGTTCTTC	CASSVAGSGSRNEQFF
11	TRBV29-1	.	TRBJ2-1	few	TGCAGCGTTGTTATTGGCAATGAGCAGTTCTTC	CSVVIGNEQFF
12	TRBV27	TRBD1	TRBJ2-7	.	TGTGCCAGCAGTAAGACAGGGTACGAGCAGTACTTC	CASSKTGYEQYF
15	TRBV20-1	TRBD2	TRBJ2-3	few	TGCAGTGCTAGAGAGTTAGCGGGAGTAGCAGATACGCAGTATTTT	CSARELAGVADTQYF
15	TRBV2	.	TRBJ2-1	.	TGTGCCAGCACATACGTGAGACAACCCTACAATGAGCAGTTCTTC	CASTYVRQPYNEQFF
15	TRBV4-3	.	TRBJ2-7	many	TGCGCCAGCAGCCAATCTCTGGGCGGAGACTACGAGCAGTACTTC	CASSQSLGGDYEQYF
17	TRBV21-1	.	TRBJ1-2	few	TGTGCCAGCAGCAAAGCGGGAAGAGAGATACATAACTATGGCTACACCTTC	CASSKAGREIHNYGYTF
14	TRBV25-1	.	TRBJ1-3	.	TGTGCCAGCAGTGAGGTGGGGCAGGGTCGCACCATATATTTT	CASSEVGQGRTIYF